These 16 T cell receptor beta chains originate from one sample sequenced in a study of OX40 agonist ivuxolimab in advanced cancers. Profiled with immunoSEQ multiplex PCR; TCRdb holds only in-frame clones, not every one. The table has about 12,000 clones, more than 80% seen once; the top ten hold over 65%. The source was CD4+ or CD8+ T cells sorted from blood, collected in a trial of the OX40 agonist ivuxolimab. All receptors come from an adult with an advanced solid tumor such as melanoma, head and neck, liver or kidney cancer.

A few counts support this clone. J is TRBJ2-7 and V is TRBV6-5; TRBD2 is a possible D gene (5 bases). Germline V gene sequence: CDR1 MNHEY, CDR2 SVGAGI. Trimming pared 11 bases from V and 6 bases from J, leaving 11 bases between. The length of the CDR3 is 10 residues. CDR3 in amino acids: CAWRSGEQYF. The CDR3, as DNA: TGTGCCTGGAGGAGCGGCGAGCAGTACTTC.

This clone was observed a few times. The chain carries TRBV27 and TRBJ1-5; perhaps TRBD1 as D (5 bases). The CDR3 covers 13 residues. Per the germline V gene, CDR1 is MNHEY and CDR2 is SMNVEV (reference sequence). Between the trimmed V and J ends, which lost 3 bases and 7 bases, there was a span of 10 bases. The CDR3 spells CASSFRGTQPQHF. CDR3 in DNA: TGTGCCAGCAGTTTTAGGGGTACCCAGCCCCAGCATTTT.

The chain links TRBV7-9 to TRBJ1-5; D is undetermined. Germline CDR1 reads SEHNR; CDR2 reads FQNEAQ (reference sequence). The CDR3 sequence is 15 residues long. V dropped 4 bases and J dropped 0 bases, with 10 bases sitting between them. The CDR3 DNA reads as TGTGCCAGCAGCTCTAACGCTTATAGCAATCAGCCCCAGCATTTT. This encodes CASSSNAYSNQPQHF.

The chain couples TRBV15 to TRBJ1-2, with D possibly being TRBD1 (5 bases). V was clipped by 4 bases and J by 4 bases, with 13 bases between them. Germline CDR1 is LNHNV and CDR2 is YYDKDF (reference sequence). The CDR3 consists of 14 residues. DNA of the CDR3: TGTGCCACCAGCAACAGGCCTTTTGGCTATGGCTACACCTTC. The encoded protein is CATSNRPFGYGYTF.

The chain's CDR3 is CASSSGTVNEKLFF. CDR3 nucleotides: TGTGCCAGCAGCTCGGGAACAGTAAATGAAAAACTGTTTTTT. The V call is TRBV11-1, the J call TRBJ1-4, with D uncertain. CDR3 length: 14 amino acids. Germline values: CDR1 SGHAT, CDR2 FQDESV (reference sequence). Trimming pared 4 bases from V and 5 bases from J, leaving 11 bases between.

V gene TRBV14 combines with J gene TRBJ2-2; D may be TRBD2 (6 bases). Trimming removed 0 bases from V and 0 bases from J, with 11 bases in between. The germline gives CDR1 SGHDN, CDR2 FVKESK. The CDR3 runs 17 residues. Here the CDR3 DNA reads TGTGCCAGCAGCCAAGATCGGCGGGGTACGAACACCGGGGAGCTGTTTTTT. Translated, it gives CASSQDRRGTNTGELFF.

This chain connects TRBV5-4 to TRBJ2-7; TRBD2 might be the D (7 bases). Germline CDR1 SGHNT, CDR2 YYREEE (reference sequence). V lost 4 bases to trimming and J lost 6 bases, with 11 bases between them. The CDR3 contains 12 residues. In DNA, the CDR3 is TGTGCCAGCAGCCTGGGGGGGGCCGAGCAGTACTTC. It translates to CASSLGGAEQYF.

CDR3 coding DNA: TGCGCCAGCAGCCAAGAAGTTGCGAGCAGTATGAACACTGAAGCTTTCTTT. Its translation is CASSQEVASSMNTEAFF. The chain joins TRBV4-3 to TRBJ1-1; D remains ambiguous. Trimming cost V 0 bases and J 0 bases, with 14 bases left between them. Germline V gives CDR1 LGHNA, CDR2 YSLEER. CDR3 length: 17 amino acids.

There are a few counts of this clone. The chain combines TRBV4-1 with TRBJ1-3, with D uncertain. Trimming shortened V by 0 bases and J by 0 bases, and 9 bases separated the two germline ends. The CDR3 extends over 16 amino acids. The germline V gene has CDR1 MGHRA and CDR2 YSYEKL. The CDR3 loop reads CASSQDPGTSGNTIYF. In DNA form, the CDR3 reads TGCGCCAGCAGCCAAGATCCAGGTACCTCTGGAAACACCATATATTTT.

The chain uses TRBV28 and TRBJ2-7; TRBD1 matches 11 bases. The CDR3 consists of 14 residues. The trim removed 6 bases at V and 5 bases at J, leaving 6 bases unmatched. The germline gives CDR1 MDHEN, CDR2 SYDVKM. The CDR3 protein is CASSPDRGLDEQYF. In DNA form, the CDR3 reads TGTGCCAGCAGCCCGGACAGGGGGCTTGACGAGCAGTACTTC.

This CDR3 is CASSLLAGRTTGELFF. Written as DNA, the CDR3 is TGTGCCAGCAGCTTACTAGCGGGGAGGACCACCGGGGAGCTGTTTTTT. V usage is TRBV7-9 and J usage is TRBJ2-2, with 9 bases matching TRBD2. CDR1 and CDR2 (germline): SEHNR, FQNEAQ (reference sequence). The CDR3 is made up of 16 amino acids. V dropped 2 bases and J dropped 4; count of bases not matched to a gene: 5.

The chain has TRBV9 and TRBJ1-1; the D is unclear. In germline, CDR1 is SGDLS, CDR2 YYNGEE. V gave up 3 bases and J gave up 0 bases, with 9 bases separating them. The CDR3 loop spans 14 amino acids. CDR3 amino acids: CASSDGRVNTEAFF. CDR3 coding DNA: TGTGCCAGCAGCGACGGACGGGTGAACACTGAAGCTTTCTTT.

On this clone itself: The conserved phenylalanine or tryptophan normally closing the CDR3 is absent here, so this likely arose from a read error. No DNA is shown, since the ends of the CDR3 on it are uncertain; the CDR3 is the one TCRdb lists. This CDR3 is CASSSEGVSGVESL. The chain has TRBV5-4 and TRBJ2-7. CDR1 and CDR2 from the germline V gene are SGHNT and YYREEE (reference sequence). The CDR3 spans 14 amino acids, including both terminal residues.

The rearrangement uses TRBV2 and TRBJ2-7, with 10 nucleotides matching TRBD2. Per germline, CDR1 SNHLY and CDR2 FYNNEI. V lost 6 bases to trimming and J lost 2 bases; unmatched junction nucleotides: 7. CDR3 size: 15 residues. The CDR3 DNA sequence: TGTGCCAGCAGCTCCGGACTAGCGGCAGCCTACGAGCAGTACTTC. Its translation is CASSSGLAAAYEQYF.

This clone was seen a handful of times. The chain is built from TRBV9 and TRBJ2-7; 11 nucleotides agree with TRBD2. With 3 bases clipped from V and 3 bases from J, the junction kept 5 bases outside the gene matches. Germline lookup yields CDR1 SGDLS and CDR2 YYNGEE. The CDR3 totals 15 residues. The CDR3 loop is CASSAHGTSGYEQYF. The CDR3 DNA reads TGTGCCAGCAGCGCCCACGGGACTAGCGGCTACGAGCAGTACTTC.

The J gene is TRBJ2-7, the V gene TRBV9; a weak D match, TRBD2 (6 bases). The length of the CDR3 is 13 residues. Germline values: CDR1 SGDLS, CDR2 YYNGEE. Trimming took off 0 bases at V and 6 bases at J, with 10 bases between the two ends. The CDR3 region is CASSVVEAGEQYF. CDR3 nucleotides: TGTGCCAGCAGCGTAGTAGAAGCGGGCGAGCAGTACTTC. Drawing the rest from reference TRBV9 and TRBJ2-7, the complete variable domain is DSGVTQTPKHLITATGQRVTLRCSPRSGDLSVYWYQQSLDQGLQFLIQYYNGEERAKGNILERFSAQQFPDLHSELNLSSLELGDSALYFCASSVVEAGEQYFGPGTRLTVT.